One and the same sample provided the 22 T cell receptor beta chains below, sequenced in a study of blood T cell repertoires in COVID-19. TCRdb's copy holds only in-frame clones and misses some; the assay was immunoSEQ multiplex PCR. This table has about 250,000 clones, around 86% appearing once. Specimen: peripheral blood. These receptors originate from a woman younger than 45 with active or convalescent COVID-19.

The CDR3 spells CASSLAAGLAGTDTQYF. The CDR3, as DNA: TGTGCCAGCAGCTTAGCGGCGGGACTAGCGGGCACAGATACGCAGTATTTT. This chain joins TRBV7-2 and TRBJ2-3, with 11 bases lining up with TRBD2. V lost 0 bases to trimming and J lost 1 base; unmatched junction nucleotides: 3. This CDR3 is 17 amino acids long. Germline V gene sequence: CDR1 SGHTA, CDR2 FQGNSA.

This clone was seen a single time. The chain uses TRBV28 and TRBJ1-1; TRBD1 might be the D (6 bases). From germline, CDR1 is MDHEN and CDR2 SYDVKM. Trimming removed 5 bases at V and 8 bases at J, with 15 bases between. The CDR3 runs to 13 residues. The CDR3 here is CASSPPGHHEAFF. The DNA of the CDR3 is TGTGCCAGCAGTCCACCGGGACATCACGAAGCTTTCTTT.

This clone was seen a few times. The rearrangement uses TRBV6-6 and TRBJ2-7; the match to TRBD2 covers 8 bases. J lost 1 base, V lost 5 bases, and 4 bases had no gene match. The CDR3 sequence is 14 residues long. Looked up from germline, CDR1 is MNHNY and CDR2 is SVGAGI (reference sequence). The CDR3 DNA sequence: TGTGCCAGCAGTCGGGGGGGTGATTCCTACGAGCAGTACTTC. Translating gives CASSRGGDSYEQYF.

The chain is built from TRBV5-1 and TRBJ2-7; 10 positions agree with TRBD2. This CDR3 spans 18 amino acids. Germline loops: CDR1 SGHRS, CDR2 YFSETQ. The V and J ends lost 2 bases and 0 bases, in that order; junction bases with no gene match: 11. CDR3 residues: CASSFDSGGSITSYEQYF. CDR3 DNA: TGCGCCAGCAGCTTCGATAGCGGGGGGTCTATTACCTCCTACGAGCAGTACTTC. Combining the CDR3 with reference TRBV5-1 and TRBJ2-7 gives the whole variable domain KAGVTQTPRYLIKTRGQQVTLSCSPISGHRSVSWYQQTPGQGLQFLFEYFSETQRNKGNFPGRFSGRQFSNSRSEMNVSTLELGDSALYLCASSFDSGGSITSYEQYFGPGTRLTVT.

J is TRBJ1-2 and V is TRBV4-3; the D is unclear. The germline gives CDR1 LGHNA, CDR2 YSLEER. The CDR3 has 15 residues. V lost 0 bases and J 1 base, leaving 9 bases between the germline ends. In DNA form, the CDR3 reads TGCGCCAGCAGCCAAGATTTCCACAGTAACTATGGCTACACCTTC. Translated: CASSQDFHSNYGYTF.

The chain carries TRBV18 and TRBJ2-3, with 11 nucleotides matching TRBD2. The CDR3 runs to 18 residues. The germline V gene has CDR1 KGHSH and CDR2 LQKENI. V was pared by 3 bases and J by 4 bases, with 12 bases of the junction left unmatched. CDR3 amino acids: CASSPLAGGPPGSDTQYF. CDR3 bases: TGTGCCAGCTCACCTCTAGCGGGGGGACCGCCGGGTTCAGATACGCAGTATTTT.

V usage is TRBV5-5 and J usage is TRBJ1-5; 7 bases fit TRBD1. Germline V gene sequence: CDR1 SGHKS, CDR2 YYEKEE (reference sequence). Trimming at V came to 3 bases and at J to 10 bases, leaving 10 bases not matched to a gene. This CDR3 is 14 amino acids long. CDR3 in DNA: TGTGCCAGCAGCTCAAGACAGGGCCTGAGACCCCAGCATTTT. Translation: CASSSRQGLRPQHF.

The CDR3 sequence: CASSLGTSGGPITYEQYF. DNA of the CDR3: TGTGCCAGCAGCTTAGGGACTAGCGGGGGCCCTATCACCTACGAGCAGTACTTC. The V and J genes are TRBV7-9 and TRBJ2-7; 13 nucleotides line up with TRBD2. This CDR3 is 18 amino acids long. The ends lost 1 base at V and 2 bases at J; junction bases unmatched: 8. The germline CDR1 and CDR2 sequences are SEHNR and FQNEAQ (reference sequence).

The V gene is TRBV5-4, the J gene TRBJ1-1; possible D gene TRBD1, 6 bases. V shed 6 bases and J shed 1 base, with 13 bases lying between them. This CDR3 is 14 amino acids long. Germline lookup yields CDR1 SGHNT and CDR2 YYREEE (reference sequence). CDR3 in DNA: TGTGCCAGCAATCTCGGACAGCGGAACACTGAAGCTTTCTTT. This sequence encodes CASNLGQRNTEAFF.

The V gene is TRBV10-3, the J gene TRBJ1-3; the D gene is possibly TRBD1 (6 bases). Germline V CDR1 and CDR2: ENHRY, SYGVKD. This CDR3 spans 15 amino acids. The V and J ends lost 3 bases and 4 bases respectively, with 13 bases between them. The CDR3 sequence is CAISDPQGGGNTIYF. In DNA form, the CDR3 reads TGTGCCATCAGTGATCCACAGGGTGGGGGAAACACCATATATTTT.

The J gene is TRBJ2-1, the V gene TRBV7-8; 7 bases agree with TRBD2. There are 15 residues in the CDR3. CDR1 SGHVS and CDR2 FQNEAQ come from the germline V gene. The junction had 10 bases not matched to a gene; V was cut back by 5 bases and J by 6 bases. In DNA, the CDR3 is TGTGCCAGCAGCGTGAGCGGGATGACTCGCAATGAGCAGTTCTTC. As protein: CASSVSGMTRNEQFF.

V gene TRBV19 combines with J gene TRBJ2-4; 10 bases are a match to TRBD2. Germline assignment: CDR1 LNHDA and CDR2 SQIVND (reference sequence). V was clipped by 1 base and J by 0 bases; unmatched bases: 6. This CDR3 is 18 amino acids long. CDR3 sequence: CASSIGLAGALAKNIQYF. The CDR3 DNA is TGTGCCAGTAGTATAGGGCTAGCGGGGGCTCTAGCCAAAAACATTCAGTACTTC.

The V call is TRBV28, the J call TRBJ2-7; 9 bases are shared with TRBD2. Trimming removed 4 bases from V and 3 bases from J; junction bases left unmatched: 4. The CDR3 covers 14 residues. CDR1 MDHEN and CDR2 SYDVKM come from the germline V gene. DNA for the CDR3: TGTGCCAGCAGTTGGGGACTAGCTTACTACGAGCAGTACTTC. Translating gives CASSWGLAYYEQYF.

The CDR3 region has the DNA TGTGCCAGTAGGGAGACAGTCCGATCCACTGAAGCTTTCTTT. Translation: CASRETVRSTEAFF. The chain carries TRBV19 and TRBJ1-1, with a possible D match to TRBD1 (5 bases). The V and J ends lost 6 bases and 4 bases respectively, with 15 bases between them. The CDR3 spans 14 residues. Germline-derived CDR1 and CDR2 are LNHDA and SQIVND (reference sequence).

The chain recombines TRBV14 with TRBJ2-7; 8 bases map to TRBD1. CDR3 length: 15 amino acids. J gave up 3 bases and V 4 bases, and 8 bases lay outside the gene matches. CDR1 SGHDN and CDR2 FVKESK come from the germline V gene. The CDR3 sequence is CASSLQRDRLYEQYF. CDR3 DNA sequence: TGTGCCAGCAGCCTCCAAAGGGACAGGCTCTACGAGCAGTACTTC.

The chain is built from TRBV27 and TRBJ2-7; TRBD1 is a possible D gene (5 bases). V dropped 6 bases and J dropped 2 bases, with 17 bases sitting between them. This CDR3 comprises 15 residues. The V gene's germline CDR1 is MNHEY and CDR2 SMNVEV (reference sequence). CDR3 DNA: TGTGCCAGCAGACCCCTGGCCAGGGTCACCTACGAGCAGTACTTC. Its protein is CASRPLARVTYEQYF.

The genes are TRBV19 and TRBJ1-1, with a tentative D call TRBD1 (5 bases). Germline CDR1 is LNHDA and CDR2 is SQIVND (reference sequence). This CDR3 contains 14 residues. V lost 5 bases to trimming and J lost 1 base, with 11 bases between them. For the CDR3, the DNA is TGTGCCAGTAGTCCCCCCGGACAGAACACTGAAGCTTTCTTT. Protein sequence: CASSPPGQNTEAFF.

Here the CDR3 reads CASSPWTEYNEQFF. CDR3 nucleotides: TGTGCCAGCAGTCCCTGGACAGAATACAATGAGCAGTTCTTC. J is TRBJ2-1 and V is TRBV6-2 or TRBV6-3; weak D call: TRBD1 (6 bases). This CDR3 spans 14 amino acids. Germline V CDR1 and CDR2: MNHEY, SVGEGT. V dropped 5 bases and J dropped 4 bases, with 12 bases sitting between them.

This chain uses TRBV4-3 with TRBJ1-6; D is undetermined. CDR1 LGHNA and CDR2 YSLEER come from the germline V gene. Deletions cut 1 base from V and 8 bases from J, with 15 bases between. This CDR3 has 16 amino acids. CDR3 sequence: CASSQGVAGSYSPLHF. In DNA form, the CDR3 reads TGCGCCAGCAGCCAAGGCGTTGCGGGGAGTTATTCACCCCTCCACTTT.

The chain is built from TRBV27 and TRBJ2-7, with 11 bases fitting TRBD1. Trimming took 3 bases from V and 3 from J; bases not matched to a gene: 10. Germline assignment: CDR1 MNHEY and CDR2 SMNVEV (reference sequence). The length of the CDR3 is 17 residues. The DNA of the CDR3 is TGTGCCAGCAGTTTGGCTGCACGGGACAGGGGGGACTACGAGCAGTACTTC. This translates into CASSLAARDRGDYEQYF.

V gene TRBV5-1 combines with J gene TRBJ1-1, with 8 positions matching TRBD1. The V and J ends lost 3 bases and 4 bases, in that order; junction bases with no gene match: 5. Germline values: CDR1 SGHRS, CDR2 YFSETQ. The CDR3 consists of 14 residues. The CDR3 region has the DNA TGCGCCAGCAGCTCACAGGGGGTAACCACTGAAGCTTTCTTT. Its protein product is CASSSQGVTTEAFF.

The CDR3 loop reads CAWSVLSGGTYNEQFF. CDR3 bases: TGTGCCTGGAGTGTACTCAGCGGGGGCACATACAATGAGCAGTTCTTC. The chain combines TRBV30 with TRBJ2-1; 8 nucleotides align to TRBD2. V dropped 0 bases and J dropped 4; count of bases not matched to a gene: 8. The CDR3 is 16 residues long. The germline V gene encodes CDR1 GTSNPN and CDR2 SVGIG (reference sequence).